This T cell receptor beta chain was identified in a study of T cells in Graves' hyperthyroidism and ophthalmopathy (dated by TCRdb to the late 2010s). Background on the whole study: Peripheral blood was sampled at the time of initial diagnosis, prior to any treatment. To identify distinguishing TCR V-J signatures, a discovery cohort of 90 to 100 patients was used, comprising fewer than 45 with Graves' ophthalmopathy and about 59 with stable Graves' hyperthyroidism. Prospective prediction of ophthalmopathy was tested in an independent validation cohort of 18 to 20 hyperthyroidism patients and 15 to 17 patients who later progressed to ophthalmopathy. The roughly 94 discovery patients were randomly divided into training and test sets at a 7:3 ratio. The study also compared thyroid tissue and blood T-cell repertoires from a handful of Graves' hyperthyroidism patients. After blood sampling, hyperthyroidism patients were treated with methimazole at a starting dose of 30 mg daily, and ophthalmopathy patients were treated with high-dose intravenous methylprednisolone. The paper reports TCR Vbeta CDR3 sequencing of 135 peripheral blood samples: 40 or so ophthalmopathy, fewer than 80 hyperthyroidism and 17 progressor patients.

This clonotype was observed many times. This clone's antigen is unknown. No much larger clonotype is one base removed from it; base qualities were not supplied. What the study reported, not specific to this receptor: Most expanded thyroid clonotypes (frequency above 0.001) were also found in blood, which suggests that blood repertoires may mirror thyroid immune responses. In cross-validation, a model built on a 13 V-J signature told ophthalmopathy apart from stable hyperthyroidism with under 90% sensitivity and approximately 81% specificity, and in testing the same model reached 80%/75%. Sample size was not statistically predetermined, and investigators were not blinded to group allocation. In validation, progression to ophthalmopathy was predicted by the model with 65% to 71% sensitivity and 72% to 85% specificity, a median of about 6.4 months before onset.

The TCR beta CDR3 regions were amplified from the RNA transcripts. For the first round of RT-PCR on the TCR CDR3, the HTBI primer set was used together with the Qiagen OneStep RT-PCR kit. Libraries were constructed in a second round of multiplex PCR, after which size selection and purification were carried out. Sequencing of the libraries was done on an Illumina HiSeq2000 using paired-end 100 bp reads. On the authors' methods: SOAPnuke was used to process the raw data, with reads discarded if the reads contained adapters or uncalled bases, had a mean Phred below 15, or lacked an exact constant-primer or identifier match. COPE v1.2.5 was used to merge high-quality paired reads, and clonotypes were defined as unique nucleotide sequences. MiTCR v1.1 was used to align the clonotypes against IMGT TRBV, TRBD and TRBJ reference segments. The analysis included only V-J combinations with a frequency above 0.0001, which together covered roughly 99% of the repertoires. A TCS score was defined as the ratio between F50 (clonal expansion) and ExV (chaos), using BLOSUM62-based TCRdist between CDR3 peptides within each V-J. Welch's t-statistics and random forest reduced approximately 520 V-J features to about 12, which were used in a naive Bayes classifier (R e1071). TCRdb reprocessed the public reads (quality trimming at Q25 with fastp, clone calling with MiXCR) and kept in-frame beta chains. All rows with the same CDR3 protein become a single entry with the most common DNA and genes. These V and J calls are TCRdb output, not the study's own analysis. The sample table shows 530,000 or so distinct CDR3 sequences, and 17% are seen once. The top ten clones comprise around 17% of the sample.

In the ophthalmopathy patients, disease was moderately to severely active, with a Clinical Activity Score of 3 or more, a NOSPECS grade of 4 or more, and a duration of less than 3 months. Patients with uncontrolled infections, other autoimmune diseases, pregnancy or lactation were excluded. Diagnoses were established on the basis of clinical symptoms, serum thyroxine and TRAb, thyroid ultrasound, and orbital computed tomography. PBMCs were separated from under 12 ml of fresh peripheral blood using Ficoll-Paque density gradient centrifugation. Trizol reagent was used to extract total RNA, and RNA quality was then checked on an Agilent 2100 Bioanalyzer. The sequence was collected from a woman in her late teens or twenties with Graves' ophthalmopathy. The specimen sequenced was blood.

The nucleotide sequence reads as follows: TGTGCCAGCAGCTTAAAATCCATGGCAGGGCCCTACAATGAGCAGTTCTTC. It specifies CASSLKSMAGPYNEQFF. The chain uses TRBV7-6 and TRBJ2-1; D gene: possibly TRBD1, on 5 matching bases. Trimming costs V 2 bases and J 2 bases, and their ends lie 16 bases apart. The CDR3 starts with the cysteine, ends with the phenylalanine, and has 17 residues. CDR3 DNA is the only sequence kept; it has 51 bases, read in frame from the first base. CDR1 and CDR2 are drawn from the germline V gene: SGHVS, FNYEAQ.